What follows are 11 T cell receptor beta chains derived from one specimen sequenced in a study of blood T cell repertoires in COVID-19 (dated by TCRdb to 2018 to 2020). Receptor amplification or capture employed the immunoSEQ multiplex PCR assay. TCRdb holds this immuneACCESS table with in-frame rearrangements only. Some clones are missing; in checked studies, unresolved V genes explain under half, and the rest has no known cause. For this sample the table gives fewer than 70,000 clones, of which roughly 85% were detected only once. The top ten clones comprise approximately 25% of the sample. Sequences were obtained from peripheral blood. The receptors were sampled from a man aged 50 to 59 with acute or convalescent COVID-19.

CDR3 region: CASSLRAGLGEQYV. DNA of the CDR3: TGTGCCAGCAGCTTAAGGGCGGGGCTGGGCGAGCAGTACGTC. The chain joins TRBV5-6 to TRBJ2-7, with a weak D call TRBD2 (6 bases). V was trimmed by 2 bases and J by 6 bases, leaving 15 bases between them. Germline assignment: CDR1 SGHDT and CDR2 YYEEEE. This CDR3 is 14 amino acids long.

The table lists this clone with a count of one. The J gene is TRBJ2-1, the V gene TRBV5-1; D might be TRBD1 (5 bases). Germline values: CDR1 SGHRS, CDR2 YFSETQ. V was trimmed by 2 bases and J by 0 bases, leaving 12 bases between them. The CDR3 totals 16 residues. CDR3 protein: CASSFPRDGSYNEQFF. The CDR3 nucleotides are TGCGCCAGCAGCTTCCCCAGGGATGGCTCCTACAATGAGCAGTTCTTC. The entire variable domain, with the rest obtained from reference TRBV5-1 and TRBJ2-1, is as follows: KAGVTQTPRYLIKTRGQQVTLSCSPISGHRSVSWYQQTPGQGLQFLFEYFSETQRNKGNFPGRFSGRQFSNSRSEMNVSTLELGDSALYLCASSFPRDGSYNEQFFGPGTRLTVL.

This clone occurred once. This rearrangement joins TRBV5-5 to TRBJ2-1, with 13 bases aligning to TRBD2. The V and J ends lost 4 bases and 7 bases, in that order; junction bases with no gene match: 8. CDR3 length: 16 residues. CDR1 SGHKS and CDR2 YYEKEE come from the germline V gene (reference sequence). CDR3 sequence reads: CASSHAPGLAGNEQFF. Here the CDR3 DNA reads TGTGCCAGCAGCCACGCCCCGGGACTAGCGGGGAATGAGCAGTTCTTC.

This chain joins TRBV7-2 and TRBJ2-7, with D perhaps TRBD2 (6 bases). The CDR3 totals 15 residues. V was trimmed by 5 bases and J by 0 bases, leaving 14 bases between them. Looked up from germline, CDR1 is SGHTA and CDR2 is FQGNSA. In nucleotides, the CDR3 is TGTGCCAGCAGCGCGCGAGGAGGGGACTCCTACGAGCAGTACTTC. It specifies CASSARGGDSYEQYF.

The chain recombines TRBV12-3 or TRBV12-4 with TRBJ1-2; D is unresolved. The V and J ends lost 2 bases and 8 bases respectively, with 9 bases between them. The CDR3 covers 12 residues. The CDR3 region is CASSLFPEGYTF. The CDR3 bases are TGTGCCAGCAGTTTATTCCCGGAGGGCTACACCTTC.

The rearrangement joins TRBV5-1 to TRBJ2-7; 7 positions agree with TRBD1. V was pared by 5 bases and J by 0 bases, with 5 bases of the junction left unmatched. This CDR3 comprises 14 residues. Per germline, CDR1 SGHRS and CDR2 YFSETQ. The CDR3 region is CASSSGTDSYEQYF. In DNA, the CDR3 is TGCGCCAGCAGTTCCGGGACAGACTCCTACGAGCAGTACTTC.

The chain uses TRBV5-1 and TRBJ2-3; TRBD2 matches at 12 bases. The CDR3 is made up of 18 amino acids. V lost 4 bases to trimming and J lost 2 bases; unmatched junction nucleotides: 11. The germline V gene encodes CDR1 SGHRS and CDR2 YFSETQ. The CDR3 DNA sequence: TGCGCCAGCAGCCCACGACTAGCGGGGGTCTCCTACACAGATACGCAGTATTTT. Translating gives CASSPRLAGVSYTDTQYF.

The rearrangement joins TRBV2 to TRBJ1-2, with 9 bases aligning to TRBD1. This CDR3 contains 16 residues. Germline CDR1 and CDR2: SNHLY and FYNNEI. V lost 4 bases to trimming and J lost 5 bases; unmatched junction nucleotides: 11. DNA of the CDR3: TGTGCCAGCAGTGGTTCGCACACAGGGGGCGGGTATGGCTACACCTTC. Protein: CASSGSHTGGGYGYTF. The entire variable domain, with the rest obtained from reference TRBV2 and TRBJ1-2, is as follows: EPEVTQTPSHQVTQMGQEVILRCVPISNHLYFYWYRQILGQKVEFLVSFYNNEISEKSEIFDDQFSVERPDGSNFTLKIRSTKLEDSAMYFCASSGSHTGGGYGYTFGSGTRLTVV.

V and J are TRBV29-1 and TRBJ1-4; D not certain. The CDR3 runs to 12 residues. Trimming cost V 4 bases and J 7 bases, with 10 bases left between them. Germline CDR1 SQVTM, CDR2 ANQGSEA. CDR3 region: CSVGAVGEKLFF. In nucleotides, the CDR3 is TGCAGCGTTGGGGCCGTTGGTGAAAAACTGTTTTTT.

V usage is TRBV24-1 and J usage is TRBJ2-1; 9 bases line up with TRBD1. CDR3 length: 18 amino acids. V was clipped by 4 bases and J by 1 base; unmatched bases: 10. Germline V gene data show CDR1 as KGHDR and CDR2 as SFDVKD. In DNA form, the CDR3 reads TGTGCCACCAGTGACTCTCCGGGACAGGGTTGGTCCTACAATGAGCAGTTCTTC. Protein product: CATSDSPGQGWSYNEQFF.

This chain links TRBV6-5 with TRBJ2-2, with 7 bases identical to TRBD2. Germline-derived CDR1 and CDR2 are MNHEY and SVGAGI. Germline trimming cut 5 bases from V and 3 bases from J; bases unmatched to any gene: 6. This CDR3 has 15 residues. CDR3 sequence (DNA): TGTGCCAGCAGTCCAAGCGGGACCCACACCGGGGAGCTGTTTTTT. Its protein product is CASSPSGTHTGELFF.